These T cell receptor beta chains were read from a single sample in a study of identical twins. MiXCR was run by TCRdb on the 5' RACE reads, yielding one entry per CDR3 protein. There are about 460,000 distinct CDR3 sequences in the sample; 12% to 15% occur only once, and more than 0.5% lies in the top ten. This same sample was also part of a study on yellow fever vaccine responses in identical twins.

The sequencing sample was made of CD4+ T cells sorted from blood. These receptors were collected from a woman under 30 in good health. CDR3s include the opening cysteine and the closing phenylalanine or tryptophan. The D gene is left open where the match is weak. The size entry is marked missing in some rows and otherwise reads once, few, many or a size class.

v_call	j_call	d_call	clone_size	cdr3_nt	cdr3_aa
TRBV12-3/TRBV12-4	TRBJ1-1	NA	NA	TGTGCCAGCAGTTTACTTGGGTTTAGAGTGAACACTGAAGCTTTCTTT	CASSLLGFRVNTEAFF
TRBV25-1	TRBJ2-6	TRBD1	few	TGTGCCAGCAGTGTGACAGGGGGTTCAGGGGCCAACGTCCTGACTTTC	CASSVTGGSGANVLTF
TRBV9	TRBJ2-2	TRBD2	NA	TGTGCCAGCAGCACCGGACTAGCGGTCGGGGAGCTGTTTTTT	CASSTGLAVGELFF
TRBV2	TRBJ2-1	NA	few	TGTGCCAGCAGAGCTGAATACAATGAGCAGTTCTTC	CASRAEYNEQFF
TRBV4-3	TRBJ2-5	NA	NA	TGCGCCAGCAGCCAAGACGCGAGACGGGAGGAGACCCAGTACTTC	CASSQDARREETQYF
TRBV30	TRBJ2-5	TRBD2	NA	TGTGCCTGGACTAGCGGGGGTCAAGAGACCCAGTACTTC	CAWTSGGQETQYF
TRBV29-1	TRBJ2-7	TRBD1	few	TGCAGCGTTGTTGGGACAGTCTCCTACGAGCAGTACTTC	CSVVGTVSYEQYF
TRBV20-1	TRBJ2-1	TRBD1	NA	TGCAGCGGGACAGGGGTGAACAATGAGCAGTTCTTC	CSGTGVNNEQFF
TRBV6-1	TRBJ2-1	NA	few	TGTGCCGCCGAGAGACAGAGCTCTACAAATGAGCAGTTCTTC	CAAERQSSTNEQFF
TRBV20-1	TRBJ1-4	NA	many	TGCAGTGCTAGGTCTGTATGGTTGGCAGAAAAACTGTTTTTT	CSARSVWLAEKLFF
TRBV29-1	TRBJ1-1	TRBD1	few	TGCAGCGGGGGGACAGGGAGCTTAACTGAAGCTTTCTTT	CSGGTGSLTEAFF
TRBV20-1	TRBJ2-3	TRBD2	few	TGCAGTGCCGAAGCGGGAGATCCCACAGATACGCAGTATTTT	CSAEAGDPTDTQYF
TRBV7-2	TRBJ1-5	NA	NA	TGTGCCAGCAGCTTAGTGCGAGGGAATGCTCAGCCCCAGCATTTT	CASSLVRGNAQPQHF
TRBV4-1	TRBJ2-1	TRBD1	few	TGCGCCAGCAGCCGACCGGACAGGGAAGGAGGTGAGCAGTTCTTC	CASSRPDREGGEQFF
TRBV14	TRBJ2-3	TRBD2	NA	TGTGCCAGCAGCCAAGATCGTTGGCGGGAGGACGGACCAGATACGCAGTATTTT	CASSQDRWREDGPDTQYF
TRBV15	TRBJ2-7	TRBD1	NA	TGTGCCACCAGCAGCCGGGACAGTTACGAGCAGTACTTC	CATSSRDSYEQYF
TRBV10-2	TRBJ1-2	NA	few	TGCGCCAGCCGGAGGTTTGGTTATGGCTACACCTTC	CASRRFGYGYTF
TRBV7-9	TRBJ2-7	TRBD2	NA	TGTGCCAGCAGCTGGATGACCGGGGGGTACGAGGAGCAGTACTTC	CASSWMTGGYEEQYF
TRBV20-1	TRBJ2-3	NA	few	TGCAGTGCTAGAGATTTCCTGACACCAGATACGCAGTATTTT	CSARDFLTPDTQYF
TRBV10-2	TRBJ1-1	NA	few	TGCGCCAGCAGTCCCGGGACATCAGCTACTGAAGCTTTCTTT	CASSPGTSATEAFF
TRBV12-3/TRBV12-4	TRBJ2-3	TRBD1	few	TGTGCCAGCAGTCGGACAGGGGATACGCAGTATTTT	CASSRTGDTQYF
TRBV6-1	TRBJ2-5	TRBD2	few	TGTGCCAGCAGTCATGAGCGGGGGAGACAAGAGACCCAGTACTTC	CASSHERGRQETQYF
TRBV20-1	TRBJ1-4	TRBD1	many	TGCAGTGCTAGTGCTCGACGGACAGGGACTGAAAAACTGTTTTTT	CSASARRTGTEKLFF
TRBV5-1	TRBJ1-2	NA	NA	TGCGCCAGCAGTCTAAGGAGGGACTATGGCTACACCTTC	CASSLRRDYGYTF
TRBV20-1	TRBJ2-3	NA	once	TGCAGTGCTAGGCCTCTAGCGTTTAGCACAGATACGCAGTATTTT	CSARPLAFSTDTQYF
TRBV5-1	TRBJ2-3	NA	NA	TGCGCCAGCAGTTTCGGGACACTAAGCACAGATACGCAGTATTTT	CASSFGTLSTDTQYF
TRBV2	TRBJ2-5	NA	NA	TGTGCCAGCAGTGACAGGGGGGCTGATGAGACCCAGTACTTC	CASSDRGADETQYF
TRBV12-3/TRBV12-4	TRBJ1-1	TRBD1	NA	TGTGCCAGCAGTCCGGGACAGGGGAGTGGGGCTTTCTTT	CASSPGQGSGAFF
TRBV28	TRBJ1-4	TRBD1	NA	TGTGCCAGCAGTTTGGGACAGGGGTTTGAAAAACTGTTTTTT	CASSLGQGFEKLFF
TRBV12-3/TRBV12-4	TRBJ2-3	NA	many	TGTGCCAGCAGTTTAGAGGCAGCTTCAGATACGCAGTATTTT	CASSLEAASDTQYF
TRBV7-3	TRBJ1-1	NA	few	TGTGCCAGCAGCTCGGGGATCGGTGAAGCTTTCTTT	CASSSGIGEAFF
TRBV3-1	TRBJ2-5	TRBD1	NA	TGTGCCAGCAGCAGCCGGGACAGGGGGTACCAAGAGACCCAGTACTTC	CASSSRDRGYQETQYF
TRBV7-8	TRBJ2-3	NA	few	TGTGCCAGCAGCGACCTTTATCCGCAGTATTTT	CASSDLYPQYF
TRBV6-1	TRBJ2-7	NA	NA	TGTGCCAGCAGTCCCCAGAGAATTATCTACGAGCAGTACTTC	CASSPQRIIYEQYF
TRBV13	TRBJ1-1	NA	NA	TGTGCCAGCAGCTTAGTGGTCTCTGAAGCTTTCTTT	CASSLVVSEAFF
TRBV4-2	TRBJ2-5	NA	few	TGTGCCAGCAGCCAAGATACAGGGACAAAGACCCAGTACTTC	CASSQDTGTKTQYF
TRBV24-1	TRBJ2-1	TRBD2	few	TGTGCCACCAGTGATTCTACTAGCGGGTCCTACAATGAGCAGTTCTTC	CATSDSTSGSYNEQFF
TRBV5-1	TRBJ2-7	NA	NA	TGCGCCAGCAGCTTGGCCCCGGGTTTTGAGCAGTACTTC	CASSLAPGFEQYF
TRBV14	TRBJ2-5	TRBD2	few	TGTGCCAGCAGCCAAGATGCCGGGACTAGCCGAGAGACCCAGTACTTC	CASSQDAGTSRETQYF
TRBV20-1	TRBJ1-5	NA	many	TGCAGTGCTAGGGCTAGAGGACGGACCAATCAGCCCCAGCATTTT	CSARARGRTNQPQHF
TRBV14	TRBJ2-5	NA	NA	TGTGCCAGCAGCCAGTATGGGACCCAGTACTTC	CASSQYGTQYF